This paragraph covers one T cell receptor (beta chain) sequence. The antigen remains unidentified. V was clipped by 6 bases and J by 0 bases, with 12 bases between them. Germline V lookup: CDR1 MNHEY, CDR2 SMNVEV (reference sequence). The CDR3 is 14 amino acids. The sample belongs to a study of cytomegalovirus exposure and HLA in healthy donors. General study points: TCR beta V- and J-gene trimming, according to a later analysis, was linked to a missense DCLRE1C variant. The authors judged a highly shared variant cluster likely a sequencing artifact. Some V segments could not be told apart, so they were left out, TRBV6-2 and TRBV6-3 among them.

Amplification used 60 Vbeta primers and 13 Jbeta primers. Repertoires were generated with immunoSEQ multiplex PCR, while TCRdb's copy carries only in-frame clones and drops some. The sample has under 200,000 clones, roughly 85% seen once. The sequenced material came from PBMCs. V is TRBV27 and J is TRBJ2-7, with D tentatively TRBD2 (5 bases). This clonotype originated in a male donor in good health and CMV-seronegative. The CDR3 nucleotides are TGTGCCAGCAGGCTAGCTGAGAGCTCCTACGAGCAGTACTTC. This sequence encodes CASRLAESSYEQYF.